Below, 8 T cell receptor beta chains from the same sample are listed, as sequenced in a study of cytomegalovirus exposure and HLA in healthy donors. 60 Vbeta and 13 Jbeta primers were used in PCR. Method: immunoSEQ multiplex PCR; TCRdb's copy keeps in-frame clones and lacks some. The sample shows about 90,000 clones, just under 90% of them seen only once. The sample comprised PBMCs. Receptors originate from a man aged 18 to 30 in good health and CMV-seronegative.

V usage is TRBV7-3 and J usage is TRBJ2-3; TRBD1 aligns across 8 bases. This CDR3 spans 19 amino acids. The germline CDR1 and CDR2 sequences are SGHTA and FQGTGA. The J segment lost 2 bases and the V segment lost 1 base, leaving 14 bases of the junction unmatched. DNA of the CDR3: TGTGCCAGCAGCTTAATAAAGGTAGGGACAGGAATCGCCACAGATACGCAGTATTTT. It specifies CASSLIKVGTGIATDTQYF.

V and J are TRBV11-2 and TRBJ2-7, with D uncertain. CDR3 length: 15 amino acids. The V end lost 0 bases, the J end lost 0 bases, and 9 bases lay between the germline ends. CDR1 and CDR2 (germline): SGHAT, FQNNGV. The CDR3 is CASSLERGVSYEQYF. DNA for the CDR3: TGTGCCAGCAGCTTAGAACGAGGTGTCTCCTACGAGCAGTACTTC.

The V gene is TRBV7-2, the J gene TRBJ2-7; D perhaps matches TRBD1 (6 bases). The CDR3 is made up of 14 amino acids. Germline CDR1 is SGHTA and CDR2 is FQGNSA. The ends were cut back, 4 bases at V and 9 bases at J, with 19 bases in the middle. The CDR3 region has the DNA TGTGCCAGCAGCTCCCCCGGGACACCGTGGGCGCAGTACTTC. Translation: CASSSPGTPWAQYF.

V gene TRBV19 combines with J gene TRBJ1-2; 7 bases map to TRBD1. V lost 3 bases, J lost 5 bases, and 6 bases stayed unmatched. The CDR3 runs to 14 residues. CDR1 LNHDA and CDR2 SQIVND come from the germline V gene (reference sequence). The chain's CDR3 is CASSIIGTAYGYTF. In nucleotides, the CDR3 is TGTGCCAGTAGTATTATCGGGACAGCTTATGGCTACACCTTC.

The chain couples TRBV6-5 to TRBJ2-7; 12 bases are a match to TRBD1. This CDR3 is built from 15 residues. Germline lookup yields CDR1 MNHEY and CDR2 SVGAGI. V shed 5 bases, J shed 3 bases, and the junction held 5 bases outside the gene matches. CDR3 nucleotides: TGTGCCAGCAGTGGGGGGACAGGGGGCCTCTACGAGCAGTACTTC. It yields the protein CASSGGTGGLYEQYF.

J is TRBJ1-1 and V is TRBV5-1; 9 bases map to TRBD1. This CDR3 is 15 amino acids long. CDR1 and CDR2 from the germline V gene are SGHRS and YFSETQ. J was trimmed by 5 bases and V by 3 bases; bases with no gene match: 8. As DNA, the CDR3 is TGCGCCAGCAGCTGGGAGGGACAGGGCGGGACTGAAGCTTTCTTT. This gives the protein CASSWEGQGGTEAFF.

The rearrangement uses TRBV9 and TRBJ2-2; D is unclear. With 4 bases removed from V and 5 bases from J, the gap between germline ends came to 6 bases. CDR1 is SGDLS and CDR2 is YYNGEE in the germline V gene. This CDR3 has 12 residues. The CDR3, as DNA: TGTGCCAGCAGCCCCCAAACCGGGGAGCTGTTTTTT. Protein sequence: CASSPQTGELFF.

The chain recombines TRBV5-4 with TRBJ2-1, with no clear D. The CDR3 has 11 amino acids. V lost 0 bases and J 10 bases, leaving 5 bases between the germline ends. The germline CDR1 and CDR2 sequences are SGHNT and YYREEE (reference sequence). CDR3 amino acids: CASSLGREQFF. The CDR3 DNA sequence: TGTGCCAGCAGCTTGGGGCGGGAGCAGTTCTTC. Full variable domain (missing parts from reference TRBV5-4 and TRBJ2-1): ETGVTQSPTHLIKTRGQQVTLRCSSQSGHNTVSWYQQALGQGPQFIFQYYREEENGRGNFPPRFSGLQFPNYSSELNVNALELDDSALYLCASSLGREQFFGPGTRLTVL.